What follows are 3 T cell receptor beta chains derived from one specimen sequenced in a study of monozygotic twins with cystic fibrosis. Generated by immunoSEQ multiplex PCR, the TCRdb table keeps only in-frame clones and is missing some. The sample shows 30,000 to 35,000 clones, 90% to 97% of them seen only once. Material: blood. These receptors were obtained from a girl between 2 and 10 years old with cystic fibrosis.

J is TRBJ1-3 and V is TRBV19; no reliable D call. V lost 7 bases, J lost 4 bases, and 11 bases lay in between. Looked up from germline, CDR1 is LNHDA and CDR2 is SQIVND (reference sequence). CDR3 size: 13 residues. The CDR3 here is CASNSGFGNTIYF. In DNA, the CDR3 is TGTGCCAGTAACTCGGGTTTCGGAAACACCATATATTTT.

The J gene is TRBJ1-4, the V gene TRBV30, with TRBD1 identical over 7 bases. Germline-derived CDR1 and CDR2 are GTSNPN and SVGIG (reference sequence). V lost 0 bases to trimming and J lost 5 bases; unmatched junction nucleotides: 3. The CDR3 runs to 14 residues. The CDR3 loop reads CAWSVGTVNEKLFF. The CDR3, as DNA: TGTGCCTGGAGTGTAGGGACAGTGAATGAAAAACTGTTTTTT. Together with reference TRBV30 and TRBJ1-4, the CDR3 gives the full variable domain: SQTIHQWPATLVQPVGSPLSLECTVEGTSNPNLYWYRQAAGRGLQLLFYSVGIGQISSEVPQNLSASRPQDRQFILSSKKLLLSDSGFYLCAWSVGTVNEKLFFGSGTQLSVL.

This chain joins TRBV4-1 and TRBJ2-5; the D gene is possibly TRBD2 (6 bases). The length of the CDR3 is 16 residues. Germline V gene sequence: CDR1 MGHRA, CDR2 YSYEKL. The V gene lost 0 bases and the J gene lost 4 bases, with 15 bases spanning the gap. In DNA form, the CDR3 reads TGCGCCAGCAGCCAAGAAAGTCAGCTAGCGCGAGAGACCCAGTACTTC. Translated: CASSQESQLARETQYF.